Listed below are T cell receptor beta chains from one sample, sequenced in a study of CD8+ T cells in alopecia areata. The table came from immunoSEQ multiplex PCR; TCRdb's copy has only in-frame clones and leaves some out. The data contain some 99,000 clones, roughly 47% of them seen just once; the ten biggest clones take up around 0.8%. The specimen sequenced was CD4+ T cells sorted from blood. Receptor source: a human donor with alopecia areata. CDR3s include the opening cysteine and the closing phenylalanine or tryptophan. D genes are given only for firm matches. Clone size appears in some rows only: once, few, many, or a class for an expanded clone.

V gene: TRBV13
clone size: .
D gene: .
J gene: TRBJ2-1
CDR3 DNA: TGTGCCAGCAGCCCGCGGGACAGCTGGTATGAGCAGTTCTTC
CDR3 protein: CASSPRDSWYEQFF

V gene: TRBV9
clone size: few
D gene: TRBD1
J gene: TRBJ1-1
CDR3 DNA: TGTGCCAGCAGCGCCGCGGGACAGAGGAACACTGAAGCTTTCTTT
CDR3 protein: CASSAAGQRNTEAFF

V gene: TRBV28
clone size: few
D gene: .
J gene: TRBJ2-7
CDR3 DNA: TGTGCCAGCAGTTTAGCACAAGAGGGTTCCTACGAGCAGTACTTC
CDR3 protein: CASSLAQEGSYEQYF

V gene: TRBV7-2
clone size: .
D gene: .
J gene: TRBJ2-5
CDR3 DNA: TGTGCCAGCAGCTTATATGGGTACCAAGAGACCCAGTACTTC
CDR3 protein: CASSLYGYQETQYF

V gene: TRBV7-9
clone size: many
D gene: TRBD1
J gene: TRBJ2-7
CDR3 DNA: TGTGCCAGCAGCGAGACAGGGGACGAGCAGTACTTC
CDR3 protein: CASSETGDEQYF

V gene: TRBV4-1
clone size: .
D gene: .
J gene: TRBJ2-5
CDR3 DNA: TGCGCCAGCAGCCTAAAACCGGGACGGTTGCAAGAGACCCAGTACTTC
CDR3 protein: CASSLKPGRLQETQYF

V gene: TRBV11-3
clone size: .
D gene: .
J gene: TRBJ1-1
CDR3 DNA: TGTGCCAGCAGCTTAGTCAGGACTGAAGCTTTCTTT
CDR3 protein: CASSLVRTEAFF

V gene: TRBV28
clone size: .
D gene: .
J gene: TRBJ1-4
CDR3 DNA: TGTGCCAGCAGTTTGAGCTGGGGACAACCCGAAAAACTGTTTTTT
CDR3 protein: CASSLSWGQPEKLFF

V gene: TRBV5-1
clone size: .
D gene: .
J gene: TRBJ2-3
CDR3 DNA: TGCGCCAGCAGCTTGGTCCGGGGGGCCGAGGTGGATACGCAGTATTTT
CDR3 protein: CASSLVRGAEVDTQYF

V gene: TRBV29-1
clone size: .
D gene: .
J gene: TRBJ2-3
CDR3 DNA: TGCAGCGTTGAAGACACAGTGTATGGGGTGGATACGCAGTATTTT
CDR3 protein: CSVEDTVYGVDTQYF

V gene: TRBV5-1
clone size: few
D gene: .
J gene: TRBJ2-3
CDR3 DNA: TGCGCCAGCAGCTTGGCAACTACGAGCACAGATACGCAGTATTTT
CDR3 protein: CASSLATTSTDTQYF

V gene: TRBV30
clone size: .
D gene: .
J gene: TRBJ2-5
CDR3 DNA: TGTGCCTGGGGTCAGGGGGGGCTGGAGACCCAGTACTTC
CDR3 protein: CAWGQGGLETQYF

V gene: TRBV29-1
clone size: .
D gene: .
J gene: TRBJ1-5
CDR3 DNA: TGCAGCGTTGGCGCAGGGGCGAATCAGCCCCAGCATTTT
CDR3 protein: CSVGAGANQPQHF

V gene: TRBV29-1
clone size: few
D gene: .
J gene: TRBJ2-5
CDR3 DNA: TGCAGCGTTGAAAGAGAGGACAGCCAAGAGACCCAGTACTTC
CDR3 protein: CSVEREDSQETQYF